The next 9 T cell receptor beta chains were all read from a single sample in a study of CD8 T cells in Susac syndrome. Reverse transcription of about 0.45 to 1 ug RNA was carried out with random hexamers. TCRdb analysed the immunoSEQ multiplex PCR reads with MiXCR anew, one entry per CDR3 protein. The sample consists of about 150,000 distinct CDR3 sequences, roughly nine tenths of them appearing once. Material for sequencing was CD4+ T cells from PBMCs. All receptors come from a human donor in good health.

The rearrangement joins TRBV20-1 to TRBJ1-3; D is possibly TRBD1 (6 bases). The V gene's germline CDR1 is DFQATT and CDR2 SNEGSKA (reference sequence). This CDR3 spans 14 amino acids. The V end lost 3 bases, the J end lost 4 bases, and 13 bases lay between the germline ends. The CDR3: CSASRGEAGNTIYF. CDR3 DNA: TGCAGTGCTAGCAGGGGAGAAGCGGGAAACACCATATATTTT.

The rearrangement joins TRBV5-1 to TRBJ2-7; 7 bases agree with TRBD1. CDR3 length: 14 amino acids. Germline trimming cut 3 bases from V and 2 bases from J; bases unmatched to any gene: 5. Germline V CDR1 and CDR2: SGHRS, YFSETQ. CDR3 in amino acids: CASSSQGSAYEQYF. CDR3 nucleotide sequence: TGCGCCAGCAGCTCACAGGGGTCCGCCTACGAGCAGTACTTC.

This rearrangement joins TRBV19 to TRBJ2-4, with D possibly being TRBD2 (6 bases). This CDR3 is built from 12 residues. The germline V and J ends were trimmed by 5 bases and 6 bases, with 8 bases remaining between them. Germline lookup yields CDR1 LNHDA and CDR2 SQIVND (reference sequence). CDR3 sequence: CASSGGGNIQYF. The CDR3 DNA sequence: TGTGCCAGTAGTGGGGGAGGAAACATTCAGTACTTC.

The CDR3 bases are TGTGCCATCAGTGAGTCGAGGGACAGGGCCTATGGCTACACCTTC. Protein product: CAISESRDRAYGYTF. J is TRBJ1-2 and V is TRBV10-3; 9 bases align to TRBD1. The CDR3 consists of 15 residues. Unmatched junction bases numbered 3, after V lost 0 bases and J lost 4 bases. Germline loops: CDR1 ENHRY, CDR2 SYGVKD.

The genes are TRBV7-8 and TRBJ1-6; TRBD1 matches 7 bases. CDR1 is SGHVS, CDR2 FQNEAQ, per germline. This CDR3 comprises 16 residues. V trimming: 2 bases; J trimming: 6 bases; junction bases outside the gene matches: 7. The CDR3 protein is CASSLLSTGINSPLHF. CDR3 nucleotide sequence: TGTGCCAGCAGCTTACTTTCGACAGGGATTAATTCACCCCTCCACTTT. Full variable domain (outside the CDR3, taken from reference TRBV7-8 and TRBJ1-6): GAGVSQSPRYKVAKRGQDVALRCDPISGHVSLFWYQQALGQGPEFLTYFQNEAQLDKSGLPSDRFFAERPEGSVSTLKIQRTQQEDSAVYLCASSLLSTGINSPLHFGNGTRLTVT.

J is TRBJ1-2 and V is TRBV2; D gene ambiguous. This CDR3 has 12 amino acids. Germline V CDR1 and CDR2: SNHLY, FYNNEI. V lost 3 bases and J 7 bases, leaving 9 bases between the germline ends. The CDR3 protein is CASSEWGSGYTF. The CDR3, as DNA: TGTGCCAGCAGTGAGTGGGGTTCTGGCTACACCTTC.

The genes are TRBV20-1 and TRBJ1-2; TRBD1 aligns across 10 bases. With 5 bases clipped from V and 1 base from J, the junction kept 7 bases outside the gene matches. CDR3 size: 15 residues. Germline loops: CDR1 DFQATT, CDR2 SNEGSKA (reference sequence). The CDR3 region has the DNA TGCAGTGCTCCCCGGGACAGGGGCTTTAACTATGGCTACACCTTC. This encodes CSAPRDRGFNYGYTF.

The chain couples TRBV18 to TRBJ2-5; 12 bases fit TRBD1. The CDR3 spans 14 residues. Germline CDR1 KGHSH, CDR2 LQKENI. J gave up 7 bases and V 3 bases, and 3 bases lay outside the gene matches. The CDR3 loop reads CASSPGQGAGTQYF. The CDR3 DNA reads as TGTGCCAGCTCACCGGGACAGGGGGCCGGGACCCAGTACTTC.

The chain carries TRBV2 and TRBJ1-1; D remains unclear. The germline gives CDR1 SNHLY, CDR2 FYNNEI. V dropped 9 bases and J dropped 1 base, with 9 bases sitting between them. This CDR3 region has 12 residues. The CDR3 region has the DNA TGTGCCAGAGGCGGGCCGAACACTGAAGCTTTCTTT. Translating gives CARGGPNTEAFF.